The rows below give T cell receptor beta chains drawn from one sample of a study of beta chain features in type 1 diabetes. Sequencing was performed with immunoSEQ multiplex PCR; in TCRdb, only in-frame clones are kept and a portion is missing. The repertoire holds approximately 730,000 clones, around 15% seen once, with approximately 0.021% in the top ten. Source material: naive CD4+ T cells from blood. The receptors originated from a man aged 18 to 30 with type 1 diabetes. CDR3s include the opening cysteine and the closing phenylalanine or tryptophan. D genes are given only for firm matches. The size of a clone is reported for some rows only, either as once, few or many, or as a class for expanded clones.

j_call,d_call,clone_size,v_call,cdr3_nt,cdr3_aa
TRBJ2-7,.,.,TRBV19,TGTGCCAGCGGGACCGATTCTTACGAGCAGTACTTC,CASGTDSYEQYF
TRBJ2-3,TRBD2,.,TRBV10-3,TGTGCCATCAGTGGTGAATCGGGACTAGCGGGGAGAACAGATACGCAGTATTTT,CAISGESGLAGRTDTQYF
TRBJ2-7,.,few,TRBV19,TGTGCCATCCCACCCGGGGGCAGGGCGTCCTACGAGCAGTACTTC,CAIPPGGRASYEQYF
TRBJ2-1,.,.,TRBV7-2,TGTGCCAGCAGAAAGGGACCGAGGCGGCAGTTCTTC,CASRKGPRRQFF
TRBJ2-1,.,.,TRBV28,TGTGCCAGCAGGATCCAGAACAATGAGCAGTTCTTC,CASRIQNNEQFF
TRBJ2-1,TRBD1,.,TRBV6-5,TGTGCCAGTTCCGGGACAGAAACATACAATGAGCAGTTCTTC,CASSGTETYNEQFF
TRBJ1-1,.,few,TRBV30,TGTGCCTGGGGGAGGGCGAGTCAGGCTGAAGCTTTCTTT,CAWGRASQAEAFF
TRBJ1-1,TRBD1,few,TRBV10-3,TGTGCCATCAGACGGGAGGGACAGTCGACTGAAGCTTTCTTT,CAIRREGQSTEAFF
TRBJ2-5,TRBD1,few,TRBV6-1,TGTGCCAGCAGCGAGGGGGACAGGCAAGAGACCCAGTACTTC,CASSEGDRQETQYF
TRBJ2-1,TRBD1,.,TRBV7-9,TGTGCCAGCAGCTTAGGGACAGGGTTAGGTCCGTTCTTC,CASSLGTGLGPFF
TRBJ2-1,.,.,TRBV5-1,TGCGCCAGCAGCTTGGCTCAGGGGCCCTACAATGAGCAGTTCTTC,CASSLAQGPYNEQFF
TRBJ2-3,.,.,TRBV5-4,TGTGCCAGCAGCTTCGGAGGGGGAAGCACAGATACGCAGTATTTT,CASSFGGGSTDTQYF
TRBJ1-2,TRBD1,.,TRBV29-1,TGCAGCGCCCGGGGACAGGCTGACTATGGCTACACCTTC,CSARGQADYGYTF
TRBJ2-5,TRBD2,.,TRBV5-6,TGTGCCAGCAGCTTCCGGGGGACTAGCTTTGAGACCCAGTACTTC,CASSFRGTSFETQYF
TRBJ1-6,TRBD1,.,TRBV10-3,TGTGCCATTTCCGGGACAGCTGATTCACCCCTCCACTTT,CAISGTADSPLHF
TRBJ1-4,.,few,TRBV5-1,TGCGCCAGCAGCTTGGGACACTCCAATAATGAAAAACTGTTTTTT,CASSLGHSNNEKLFF
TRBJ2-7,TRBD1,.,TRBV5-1,TGCGCCAGCAGCCGGGACAGGCAGGAATACGAGCAGTACTTC,CASSRDRQEYEQYF
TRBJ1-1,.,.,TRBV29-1,TGCAGCGTTGACGGCCTGCCGGGGGGGGTGGCCACTGAAGCTTTCTTT,CSVDGLPGGVATEAFF
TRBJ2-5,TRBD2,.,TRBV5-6,TGTGCCAGCAGCTTGGAAGGACTAGGAGGCGAGACCCAGTACTTC,CASSLEGLGGETQYF
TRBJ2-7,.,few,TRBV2,TGTGCCAGCAGTGAAGCGGGACCAGGTACCGCCTACGAGCAGTACTTC,CASSEAGPGTAYEQYF
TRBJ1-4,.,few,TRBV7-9,TGTGCCAGCAGCCGCGAGGACGGGGCAACTAATGAAAAACTGTTTTTT,CASSREDGATNEKLFF
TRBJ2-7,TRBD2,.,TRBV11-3,TGTGCCAGCACCCCTTTGGCGGGGGGGGACGAGCAGTACTTC,CASTPLAGGDEQYF
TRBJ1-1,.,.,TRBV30,TGTGCCTGGGTGCGAGGTCCTGGCACTGAAGCTTTCTTT,CAWVRGPGTEAFF
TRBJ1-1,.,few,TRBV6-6,TGTGCCAGCAGTCTACGGACAACCCCGGGGGAAGCTTTCTTT,CASSLRTTPGEAFF
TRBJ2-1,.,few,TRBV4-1,TGCGCCAGCAGCGCAGGCCGGAGCTCCTACAATGAGCAGTTCTTC,CASSAGRSSYNEQFF
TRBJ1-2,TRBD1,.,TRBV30,TGTGCCTGGGCCAGGGGACAGGGAGTTAACTATGGCTACACCTTC,CAWARGQGVNYGYTF
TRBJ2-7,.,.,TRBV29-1,TGCAGCGTTGCCCCCGGGACTCTAAGTACCTACGAGCAGTACTTC,CSVAPGTLSTYEQYF
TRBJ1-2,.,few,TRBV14,TGTGCCAGCAGCCCCTTGGGGGGACCGTCACAGGCAGGCTACACCTTC,CASSPLGGPSQAGYTF
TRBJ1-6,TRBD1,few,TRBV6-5,TGTGCCAGCAGCCAGGGGACAGGGATTAATTCACCCCTCCACTTT,CASSQGTGINSPLHF
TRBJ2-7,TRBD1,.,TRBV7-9,TGTGCCAGCAGCTATAACAGGGGTTTCTACGAGCAGTACTTC,CASSYNRGFYEQYF
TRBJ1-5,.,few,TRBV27,TGTGCCAGCAGGGGATATAGCAATCAGCCCCAGCATTTT,CASRGYSNQPQHF
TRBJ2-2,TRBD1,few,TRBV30,TGTGCCTGGAGAACAGGGGGGCTCGGGGAGCTGTTTTTT,CAWRTGGLGELFF